Given below is one T cell receptor beta chain in context. TCRdb redid the calling of the 5' RACE reads with MiXCR, one entry per CDR3 protein. The sample includes around 98,000 distinct CDR3 sequences, under 20% of them seen just once. The source of the sample is a study of T cells of healthy individuals. The CDR3 loop spans 13 amino acids. CDR1 and CDR2 (germline): SQVTM, ANQGSEA. V was shortened by 6 bases and J by 10 bases, with 19 bases between the two germline ends. The chain is built from TRBV29-1 and TRBJ2-1; D possibly matches TRBD1 or TRBD2 (5 bases each). This clonotype originated in a human donor in good health. CDR3 residues: CSVGYPGRLEQFF. The CDR3 DNA reads TGCAGCGTGGGATACCCGGGACGCCTAGAGCAGTTCTTC.